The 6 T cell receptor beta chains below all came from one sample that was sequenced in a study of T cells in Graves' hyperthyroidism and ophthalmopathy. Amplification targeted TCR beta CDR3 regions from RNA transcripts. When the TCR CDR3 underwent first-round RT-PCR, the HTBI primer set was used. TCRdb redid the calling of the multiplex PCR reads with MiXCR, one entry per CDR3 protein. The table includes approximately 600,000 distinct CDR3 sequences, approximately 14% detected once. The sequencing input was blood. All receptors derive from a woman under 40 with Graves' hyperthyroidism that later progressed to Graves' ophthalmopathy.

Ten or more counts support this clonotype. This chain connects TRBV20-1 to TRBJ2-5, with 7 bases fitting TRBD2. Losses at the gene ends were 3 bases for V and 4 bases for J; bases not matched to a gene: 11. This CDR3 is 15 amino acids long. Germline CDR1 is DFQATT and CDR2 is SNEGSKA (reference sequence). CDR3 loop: CSARPASGLGETQYF. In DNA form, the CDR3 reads TGCAGTGCTAGGCCGGCTAGCGGATTAGGAGAGACCCAGTACTTC.

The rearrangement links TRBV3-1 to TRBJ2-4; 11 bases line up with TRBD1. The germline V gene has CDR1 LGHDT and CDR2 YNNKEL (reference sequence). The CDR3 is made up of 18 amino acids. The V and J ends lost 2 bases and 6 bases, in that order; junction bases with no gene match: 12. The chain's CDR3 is CASSQKGLPGQGGNIQYF. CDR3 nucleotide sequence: TGTGCCAGCAGCCAAAAAGGATTACCGGGACAGGGGGGAAACATTCAGTACTTC.

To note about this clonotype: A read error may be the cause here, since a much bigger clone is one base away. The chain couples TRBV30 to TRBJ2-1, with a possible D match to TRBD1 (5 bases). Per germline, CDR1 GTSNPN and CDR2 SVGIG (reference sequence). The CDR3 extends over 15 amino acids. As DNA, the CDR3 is TGTGCCTGGAGTGCCCTAGGGGCGCTTTACAATGATCAGTTCTTC. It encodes CAWSALGALYNDQFF.

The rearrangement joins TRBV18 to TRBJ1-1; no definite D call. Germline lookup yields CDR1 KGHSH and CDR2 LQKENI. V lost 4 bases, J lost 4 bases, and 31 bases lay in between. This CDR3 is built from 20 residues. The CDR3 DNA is TGTGCCAGCTCACGCTTAGGCCCCGGTCTAATTAGGTTGGAGGGCACTGAAGCTTTCTTT. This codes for CASSRLGPGLIRLEGTEAFF.

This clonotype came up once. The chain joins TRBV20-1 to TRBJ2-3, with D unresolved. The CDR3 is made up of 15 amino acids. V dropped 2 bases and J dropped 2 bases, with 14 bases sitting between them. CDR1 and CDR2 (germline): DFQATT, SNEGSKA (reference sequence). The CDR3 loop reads CSARPSGSATDTQYF. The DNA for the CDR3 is TGCAGTGCTAGACCCTCAGGCTCTGCCACAGATACGCAGTATTTT.

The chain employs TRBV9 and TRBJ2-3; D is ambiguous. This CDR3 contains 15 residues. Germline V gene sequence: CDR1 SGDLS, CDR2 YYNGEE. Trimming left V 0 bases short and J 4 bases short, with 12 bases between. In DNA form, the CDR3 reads TGTGCCAGCAGCGTAGCGGAGCCTCGGTCAGATACGCAGTATTTT. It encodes CASSVAEPRSDTQYF.